This entry lists 15 T cell receptor beta chains sequenced from one sample in a study of T cell responses to AZD1222 COVID-19 vaccine. Libraries were prepared by immunoSEQ multiplex PCR; TCRdb keeps only in-frame clonotypes and omits some of them. The sample lists some 150,000 clones, 70% to 90% occurring once. The specimen was peripheral blood, collected 28 days after the second AZD1222 dose. The source is an adult who received the AZD1222 COVID-19 vaccine.

The chain employs TRBV18 and TRBJ1-1; D is ambiguous. The CDR3 length is 12 residues. V shed 6 bases and J shed 7 bases, with 12 bases lying between them. Germline V gene data show CDR1 as KGHSH and CDR2 as LQKENI. This CDR3 is CASSQKGFEAFF. The CDR3 coding sequence is TGTGCCAGCTCTCAAAAAGGGTTTGAAGCTTTCTTT.

This clone was counted once. The V call is TRBV5-1, the J call TRBJ1-4; no reliable D call. Trimming pared 0 bases from V and 8 bases from J, leaving 5 bases between. The CDR3 is 12 residues long. Germline loops: CDR1 SGHRS, CDR2 YFSETQ. The chain's CDR3 is CASSLAGEKLFF. DNA for the CDR3: TGCGCCAGCAGCTTGGCTGGGGAAAAACTGTTTTTT.

The gene calls are TRBV25-1 and TRBJ1-2; D is possibly TRBD1 (5 bases). V was shortened by 2 bases and J by 2 bases, with 21 bases between the two germline ends. Germline V lookup: CDR1 MGHDK, CDR2 SYGVNS. The CDR3 covers 18 residues. The CDR3 DNA reads TGTGCCAGCAGTGAAGGACCGCGGACACCAATAAGGAACTATGGCTACACCTTC. As protein: CASSEGPRTPIRNYGYTF.

The V gene is TRBV25-1, the J gene TRBJ2-5, with unresolved D. Germline CDR1 and CDR2: MGHDK and SYGVNS. The CDR3 is 12 residues long. The V gene lost 2 bases and the J gene lost 4 bases, with 5 bases spanning the gap. The CDR3: CASSETPETQYF. The DNA of the CDR3 is TGTGCCAGCAGTGAAACCCCAGAGACCCAGTACTTC.

This chain connects TRBV19 to TRBJ2-7; TRBD1 might be the D (6 bases). This CDR3 spans 13 amino acids. V was trimmed by 5 bases and J by 3 bases, leaving 11 bases between them. CDR1 is LNHDA, CDR2 SQIVND, per germline (reference sequence). CDR3 in amino acids: CASSLTQGYEQYF. The DNA for the CDR3 is TGTGCCAGTAGTTTGACACAGGGCTACGAGCAGTACTTC. The variable domain in full, with the rest retrieved from reference TRBV19 and TRBJ2-7, is DGGITQSPKYLFRKEGQNVTLSCEQNLNHDAMYWYRQDPGQGLRLIYYSQIVNDFQKGDIAEGYSVSREKKESFPLTVTSAQKNPTAFYLCASSLTQGYEQYFGPGTRLTVT.

The gene calls are TRBV9 and TRBJ1-1; TRBD1 is a possible D gene (6 bases). Germline assignment: CDR1 SGDLS and CDR2 YYNGEE. CDR3 length equals 14 residues. V lost 0 bases and J 5 bases, leaving 11 bases between the germline ends. The CDR3 DNA follows: TGTGCCAGCAGCGTAGCGCCCAGGGGTACTGAAGCTTTCTTT. This encodes CASSVAPRGTEAFF.

This clone was observed once. V is TRBV30 and J is TRBJ1-1; D may be TRBD1 (6 bases). CDR1 is GTSNPN and CDR2 is SVGIG in the germline V gene (reference sequence). Trimming took off 2 bases at V and 1 base at J, with 14 bases between the two ends. CDR3 length equals 15 residues. The CDR3 nucleotides read TGTGCCTGGAGTCGTTTACAGGGTTGGAACACTGAAGCTTTCTTT. This gives the protein CAWSRLQGWNTEAFF.

The CDR3 here is CASSLGLAATGTQYF. For the CDR3, the DNA is TGTGCCAGCAGTCTCGGACTAGCGGCGACGGGGACCCAGTACTTC. The rearrangement joins TRBV2 to TRBJ2-5; 10 bases are shared with TRBD2. Germline V gene lookup returns CDR1 SNHLY and CDR2 FYNNEI. The CDR3 totals 15 residues. V lost 5 bases and J lost 7; bases outside the gene matches: 10.

The chain recombines TRBV10-2 with TRBJ1-1; D is possibly TRBD1 (6 bases). This CDR3 contains 15 residues. Germline V gene sequence: CDR1 WSHSY, CDR2 SAAADI. Trimming left V 1 base short and J 1 base short, with 10 bases between. In DNA, the CDR3 is TGCGCCAGCAGTGAGTACGACAGGAGGAACACTGAAGCTTTCTTT. This codes for CASSEYDRRNTEAFF.

The rearrangement uses TRBV5-1 and TRBJ2-3; no clear D gene. Germline V CDR1 and CDR2: SGHRS, YFSETQ. The CDR3 is 17 amino acids. V lost 4 bases to trimming and J lost 4 bases, with 22 bases between them. The CDR3 region is CASSIKRTVPTPDTQYF. CDR3 sequence (DNA): TGCGCCAGCAGCATAAAACGGACGGTTCCTACCCCAGATACGCAGTATTTT.

This clone showed up just a few times. This chain connects TRBV29-1 to TRBJ1-1, with 11 bases fitting TRBD1. There are 14 residues in the CDR3. The germline gives CDR1 SQVTM, CDR2 ANQGSEA. V dropped 7 bases and J dropped 11; count of bases not matched to a gene: 15. CDR3 loop: CSASTGTGGPLAFF. CDR3 nucleotides: TGCAGCGCTTCCACCGGGACAGGGGGACCATTGGCTTTCTTT.

The CDR3 DNA reads TGTGCCAGCAGCGTAACCGGAGAAATAAGCTCCTACGAGCAGTACTTC. Its protein product is CASSVTGEISSYEQYF. V gene TRBV11-1 combines with J gene TRBJ2-7, with D hard to call. The CDR3 sequence is 16 residues long. Trimming left V 5 bases short and J 0 bases short, with 17 bases between. The germline V gene encodes CDR1 SGHAT and CDR2 FQDESV (reference sequence).

The chain combines TRBV7-9 with TRBJ1-2; 7 nucleotides agree with TRBD1. CDR3 length: 16 amino acids. Germline V gene data show CDR1 as SEHNR and CDR2 as FQNEAQ (reference sequence). Losses at the gene ends were 5 bases for V and 0 bases for J; bases not matched to a gene: 9. CDR3 sequence: CASSTSDRASNYGYTF. As DNA, the CDR3 is TGTGCCAGCAGCACTAGCGACAGGGCTTCTAACTATGGCTACACCTTC. The whole variable domain, remainder taken from reference TRBV7-9 and TRBJ1-2, is DTGVSQNPRHKITKRGQNVTFRCDPISEHNRLYWYRQTLGQGPEFLTYFQNEAQLEKSRLLSDRFSAERPKGSFSTLEIQRTEQGDSAMYLCASSTSDRASNYGYTFGSGTRLTVV.

This rearrangement joins TRBV6-6 to TRBJ2-2; the D is unclear. The germline V gene has CDR1 MNHNY and CDR2 SVGAGI (reference sequence). Trimming left V 4 bases short and J 1 base short, with 7 bases between. The CDR3 is made up of 14 amino acids. The CDR3 region has the DNA TGTGCCAGCAGTTCTCCGAGGAACACCGGGGAGCTGTTTTTT. Translated: CASSSPRNTGELFF.

As for this clone: One junction end disagrees with the germline gene, perhaps due to a read error. This chain uses TRBV6-5 with TRBJ1-1, with 7 bases identical to TRBD1. In germline, CDR1 is MNHEY, CDR2 SVGAGI. The CDR3 covers 13 residues. CDR3 loop: CASSRQGPAEAFF. The CDR3 DNA reads TGTGCCAGCAGTAGACAGGGTCCGGCTGAAGCCTTCTTT.